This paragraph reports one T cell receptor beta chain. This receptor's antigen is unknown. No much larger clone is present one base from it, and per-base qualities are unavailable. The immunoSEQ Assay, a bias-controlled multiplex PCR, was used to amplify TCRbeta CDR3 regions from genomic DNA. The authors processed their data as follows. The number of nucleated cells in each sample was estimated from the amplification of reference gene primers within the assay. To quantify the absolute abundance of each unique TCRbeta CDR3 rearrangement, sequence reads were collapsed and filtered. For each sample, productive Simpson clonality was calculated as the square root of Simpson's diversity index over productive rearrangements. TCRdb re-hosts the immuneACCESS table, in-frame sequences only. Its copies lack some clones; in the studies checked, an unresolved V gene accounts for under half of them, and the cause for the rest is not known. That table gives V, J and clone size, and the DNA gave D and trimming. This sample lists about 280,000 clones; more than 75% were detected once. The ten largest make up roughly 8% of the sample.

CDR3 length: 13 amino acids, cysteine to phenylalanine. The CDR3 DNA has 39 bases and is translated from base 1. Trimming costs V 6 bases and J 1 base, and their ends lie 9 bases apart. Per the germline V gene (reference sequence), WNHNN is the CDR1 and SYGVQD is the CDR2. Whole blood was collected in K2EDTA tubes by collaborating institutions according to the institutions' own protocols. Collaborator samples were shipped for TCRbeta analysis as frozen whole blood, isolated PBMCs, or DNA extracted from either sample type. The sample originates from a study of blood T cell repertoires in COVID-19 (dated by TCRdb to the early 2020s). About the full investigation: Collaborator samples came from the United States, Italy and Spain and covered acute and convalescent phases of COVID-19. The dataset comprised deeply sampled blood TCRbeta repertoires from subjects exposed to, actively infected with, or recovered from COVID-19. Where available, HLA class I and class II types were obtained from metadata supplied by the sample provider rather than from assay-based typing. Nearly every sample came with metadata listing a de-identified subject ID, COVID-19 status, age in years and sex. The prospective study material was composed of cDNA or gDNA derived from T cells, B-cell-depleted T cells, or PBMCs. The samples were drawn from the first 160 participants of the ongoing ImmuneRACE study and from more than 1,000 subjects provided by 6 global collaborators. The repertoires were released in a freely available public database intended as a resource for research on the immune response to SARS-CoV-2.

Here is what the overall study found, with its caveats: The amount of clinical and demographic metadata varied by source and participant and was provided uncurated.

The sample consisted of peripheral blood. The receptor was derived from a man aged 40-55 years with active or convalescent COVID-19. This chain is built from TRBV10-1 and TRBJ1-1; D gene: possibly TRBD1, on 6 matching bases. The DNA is TGCGCCAGCAGCCGGACAGCGAACACTGAAGCTTTCTTT. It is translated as CASSRTANTEAFF.